A single TCR beta chain is shown here with its context. Data came from immunoSEQ multiplex PCR; TCRdb stores just in-frame clones and leaves some out. Of 70,000 to 75,000 clones in the sample, more than 85% were seen once. The data originate from a study of resident and recirculating memory T cells in vitiligo. Anyone treated within the previous three months was excluded. Losses at the gene ends were 7 bases for V and 7 bases for J; bases not matched to a gene: 4. Germline V gene lookup returns CDR1 SNHLY and CDR2 FYNNEI. The CDR3 spans 12 residues. This clonotype originated in a male donor with vitiligo. The chain has TRBV2 and TRBJ2-7; TRBD1 agrees at 10 bases. The sequencing input was blood. The CDR3 region has the DNA TGTGCCAGCACGGACAGGGGGGGAGAGCAGTACTTC. Translation gives CASTDRGGEQYF.